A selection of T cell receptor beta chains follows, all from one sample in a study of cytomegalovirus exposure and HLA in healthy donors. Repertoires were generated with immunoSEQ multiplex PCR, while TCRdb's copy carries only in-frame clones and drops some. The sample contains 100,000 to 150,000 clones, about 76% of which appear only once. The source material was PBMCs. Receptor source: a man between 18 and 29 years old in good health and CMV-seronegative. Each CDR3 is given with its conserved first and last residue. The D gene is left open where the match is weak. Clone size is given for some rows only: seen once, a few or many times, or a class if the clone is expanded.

CDR3nt: TGTGCCAGCAGCCCGCTTGTCAGGGTGCCTAATGAAAAACTGTTTTTT; CDR3aa: CASSPLVRVPNEKLFF; d_gene: .; abundance: .; j_gene: TRBJ1-4; v_gene: TRBV7-2
CDR3nt: TGTGCCAGCAGTTACGCCGGACAGGGAAGAACCTACGAGCAGTACTTC; CDR3aa: CASSYAGQGRTYEQYF; d_gene: TRBD1; abundance: .; j_gene: TRBJ2-7; v_gene: TRBV6-6
CDR3nt: TGCGCCAGCAGCCAAGTCAGGGCCTACGAGCAGTACTTC; CDR3aa: CASSQVRAYEQYF; d_gene: .; abundance: .; j_gene: TRBJ2-7; v_gene: TRBV4-1
CDR3nt: TGTGCCAGCAGCCCATCGATAACTAGACAGGGAGGCAATGAGCAGTTCTTC; CDR3aa: CASSPSITRQGGNEQFF; d_gene: .; abundance: .; j_gene: TRBJ2-1; v_gene: TRBV7-6
CDR3nt: TGCAGCGTTGAAGTCGTCGGGGGACACAGGGGGCGATATCTTGAGCAGTACTTC; CDR3aa: CSVEVVGGHRGRYLEQYF; d_gene: TRBD1; abundance: .; j_gene: TRBJ2-7; v_gene: TRBV29-1
CDR3nt: TGTGCCTCGCGGCGGCGTGTCTTCTACGAGCAGTACTTC; CDR3aa: CASRRRVFYEQYF; d_gene: .; abundance: .; j_gene: TRBJ2-7; v_gene: TRBV27
CDR3nt: TGTGCCAGCAGCGCCCTACTTGCAACTAATGAAAAACTGTTTTTT; CDR3aa: CASSALLATNEKLFF; d_gene: .; abundance: .; j_gene: TRBJ1-4; v_gene: TRBV7-2
CDR3nt: TGCGCCAGCACACGACTAGCGGGGGCCCGGATATTCCAAGAGACCCAGTACTTC; CDR3aa: CASTRLAGARIFQETQYF; d_gene: TRBD2; abundance: .; j_gene: TRBJ2-5; v_gene: TRBV5-1
CDR3nt: TGTGCCAGCATTTCAGCCGGGACAGGGGGCACCGGGGAGCTGTTTTTT; CDR3aa: CASISAGTGGTGELFF; d_gene: TRBD1; abundance: .; j_gene: TRBJ2-2; v_gene: TRBV25-1
CDR3nt: TGTGCCAGCAGTGGGGGGACAGGGATTGGCGGTTCACCCCTCCACTTT; CDR3aa: CASSGGTGIGGSPLHF; d_gene: TRBD1; abundance: .; j_gene: TRBJ1-6; v_gene: TRBV27
CDR3nt: TGTGCCAGCAGTCAGGGCACGTTGGCTTTCTTT; CDR3aa: CASSQGTLAFF; d_gene: .; abundance: few; j_gene: TRBJ1-1; v_gene: TRBV6-6
CDR3nt: TGTGCCAGCAGCGTGCCGGGACAGCCTGAGCAGTACTTC; CDR3aa: CASSVPGQPEQYF; d_gene: TRBD1; abundance: .; j_gene: TRBJ2-7; v_gene: TRBV9
CDR3nt: TGTGCCAGCAGCTTACGGGGGGACCCCCTGACTGAAGCTTTCTTT; CDR3aa: CASSLRGDPLTEAFF; d_gene: .; abundance: .; j_gene: TRBJ1-1; v_gene: TRBV11-2
CDR3nt: TGTGCCTTAGAATCGGGAAAACTGTTTTTT; CDR3aa: CALESGKLFF; d_gene: .; abundance: .; j_gene: TRBJ1-4; v_gene: TRBV30
CDR3nt: TGTGCCTGGAGGAAAGAGGGAGGCTACACCTTC; CDR3aa: CAWRKEGGYTF; d_gene: .; abundance: .; j_gene: TRBJ1-2; v_gene: TRBV30
CDR3nt: TGTGCCAGTAGCTTCCCCACGGGAGGTAATCAGCCCCAGCATTTT; CDR3aa: CASSFPTGGNQPQHF; d_gene: .; abundance: .; j_gene: TRBJ1-5; v_gene: TRBV19
CDR3nt: TGTGCCAGCAGCCACGACTATCAGTACGAGCAGTACTTC; CDR3aa: CASSHDYQYEQYF; d_gene: .; abundance: .; j_gene: TRBJ2-7; v_gene: TRBV7-6
CDR3nt: TGCGCCAGCAGCCAAGGGGGGCGATCACCCCTCCACTTT; CDR3aa: CASSQGGRSPLHF; d_gene: .; abundance: .; j_gene: TRBJ1-6; v_gene: TRBV4-1
CDR3nt: TGTGCCAGCAGCGTAGTTCGGACTAGCGGGGACGCTGGTAGGAATGAGCAGTTCTTC; CDR3aa: CASSVVRTSGDAGRNEQFF; d_gene: TRBD2; abundance: .; j_gene: TRBJ2-1; v_gene: TRBV9
CDR3nt: TGTGCCAGCAGCTTAGGCGGTGACCTCACCACAGATACGCAGTATTTT; CDR3aa: CASSLGGDLTTDTQYF; d_gene: .; abundance: .; j_gene: TRBJ2-3; v_gene: TRBV7-9
CDR3nt: TGCGCCAGCAGCTTGGATATAGGGGATACTGAAGCTTTCTTT; CDR3aa: CASSLDIGDTEAFF; d_gene: .; abundance: .; j_gene: TRBJ1-1; v_gene: TRBV5-1
CDR3nt: TGCGCCAGCAGCCCGGGACTACCCACCGGGGAGCTGTTTTTT; CDR3aa: CASSPGLPTGELFF; d_gene: TRBD2; abundance: .; j_gene: TRBJ2-2; v_gene: TRBV5-1
CDR3nt: TGTGCCAGTAGTAAGTTGCAGGGGGCTGGGCATGGCTACACCTTC; CDR3aa: CASSKLQGAGHGYTF; d_gene: TRBD1; abundance: .; j_gene: TRBJ1-2; v_gene: TRBV19
CDR3nt: TGTGCCAGCAGCCCCGGGACTAGCGGGGGGGACGAGCAGTTCTTC; CDR3aa: CASSPGTSGGDEQFF; d_gene: TRBD2; abundance: few; j_gene: TRBJ2-1; v_gene: TRBV6-4
CDR3nt: TGTGCCACCAGCAGAGGGCTACAGGCGGTCACTGAAGCTTTCTTT; CDR3aa: CATSRGLQAVTEAFF; d_gene: .; abundance: few; j_gene: TRBJ1-1; v_gene: TRBV15
CDR3nt: TGCGCCACCTCAAGGTGGGCAGCTGGTAATTCACCCCTCCACTTT; CDR3aa: CATSRWAAGNSPLHF; d_gene: .; abundance: .; j_gene: TRBJ1-6; v_gene: TRBV5-1
CDR3nt: TGTGCCAGCAGCCAAGATTCCTGGACTAGCGGAGGTGGAGATACGCAGTATTTT; CDR3aa: CASSQDSWTSGGGDTQYF; d_gene: TRBD2; abundance: once; j_gene: TRBJ2-3; v_gene: TRBV4-2
CDR3nt: TGTGCCAGCTCACCGGGTCCGGGGTACCAAGAGACCCAGTACTTC; CDR3aa: CASSPGPGYQETQYF; d_gene: .; abundance: .; j_gene: TRBJ2-5; v_gene: TRBV18
CDR3nt: TGTGCCATCAGTGAGCGTCAGTCTAGCACAGATACGCAGTATTTT; CDR3aa: CAISERQSSTDTQYF; d_gene: .; abundance: .; j_gene: TRBJ2-3; v_gene: TRBV10-3
CDR3nt: TGTGCCAGCAGCTTAGGGGGCGGGATTACGGGGGGGCTGGGAGATACGCAGTATTTT; CDR3aa: CASSLGGGITGGLGDTQYF; d_gene: TRBD2; abundance: few; j_gene: TRBJ2-3; v_gene: TRBV7-2
CDR3nt: TGTGCCAGCAGTTTATTTTTTGGAGGCGGTCGCGAAGGCTACACCTTC; CDR3aa: CASSLFFGGGREGYTF; d_gene: .; abundance: few; j_gene: TRBJ1-2; v_gene: TRBV27
CDR3nt: TGTGCCAGCAGTGAAGGGTCAGGGGCCAACTATGGCTACACCTTC; CDR3aa: CASSEGSGANYGYTF; d_gene: .; abundance: .; j_gene: TRBJ1-2; v_gene: TRBV6-1
CDR3nt: TGTGCCAGCAGCCCCGGGAGAAACCTGGCTAACTATGGCTACACCTTC; CDR3aa: CASSPGRNLANYGYTF; d_gene: .; abundance: .; j_gene: TRBJ1-2; v_gene: TRBV9
CDR3nt: TGTGCCACCAGCATGAGCCGACAAGTACTGAACAATCAGCCCCAGCATTTT; CDR3aa: CATSMSRQVLNNQPQHF; d_gene: .; abundance: .; j_gene: TRBJ1-5; v_gene: TRBV15
CDR3nt: TGTGCCAGCAGCCCGGGACAGGGGCGAGATACGCAGTATTTT; CDR3aa: CASSPGQGRDTQYF; d_gene: TRBD1; abundance: .; j_gene: TRBJ2-3; v_gene: TRBV5-4
CDR3nt: TGTGCCAGCAGGGCAGGGTCTTTAGAGCAGTACTTC; CDR3aa: CASRAGSLEQYF; d_gene: .; abundance: .; j_gene: TRBJ2-7; v_gene: TRBV27
CDR3nt: TGTGCCAGCAGCGTAGCTTGGACAGGGTACGAGCAGTACTTC; CDR3aa: CASSVAWTGYEQYF; d_gene: TRBD1; abundance: .; j_gene: TRBJ2-7; v_gene: TRBV9
CDR3nt: TGTGCCAGCAGCCCACGAAGGGGCTATTCACCCCTCCACTTT; CDR3aa: CASSPRRGYSPLHF; d_gene: .; abundance: once; j_gene: TRBJ1-6; v_gene: TRBV11-1
CDR3nt: TGCGCCAGCAGCCAAGGGGGAGCGACAGGTTTTAGTGGCTACACCTTC; CDR3aa: CASSQGGATGFSGYTF; d_gene: .; abundance: .; j_gene: TRBJ1-2; v_gene: TRBV4-1
CDR3nt: TGTGCCAGCAGCTCAGGACAGGCCCCCGTCGACACCTTC; CDR3aa: CASSSGQAPVDTF; d_gene: TRBD1; abundance: .; j_gene: TRBJ1-2; v_gene: TRBV9
CDR3nt: TGTGCCAGCAGTTTAAATGGACAGGGGGCAGGTTTGGGCGGGGAGCTGTTTTTT; CDR3aa: CASSLNGQGAGLGGELFF; d_gene: TRBD1; abundance: .; j_gene: TRBJ2-2; v_gene: TRBV27
CDR3nt: TGTGCCAGCAGCGTAGCCTCCACAGGGGAAACTGAAGCTTTCTTT; CDR3aa: CASSVASTGETEAFF; d_gene: TRBD1; abundance: .; j_gene: TRBJ1-1; v_gene: TRBV9
CDR3nt: TGCAGCGTATCAGGGGGTCTCAATCAGCCCCAGCATTTT; CDR3aa: CSVSGGLNQPQHF; d_gene: TRBD1; abundance: .; j_gene: TRBJ1-5; v_gene: TRBV29-1
CDR3nt: TGTGCCAGCAGCGCCGGCCCTTTAGACAGGGGAAGGGGCTACACCTTC; CDR3aa: CASSAGPLDRGRGYTF; d_gene: TRBD1; abundance: .; j_gene: TRBJ1-2; v_gene: TRBV7-2
CDR3nt: TGTGCCAGCAGCTTAGGGACAGCCCTAGAGCAGTACTTC; CDR3aa: CASSLGTALEQYF; d_gene: .; abundance: .; j_gene: TRBJ2-7; v_gene: TRBV11-3
CDR3nt: TGTGCCAGCAGTTACTCCGGGGGAACGTACGAGCAGTACTTC; CDR3aa: CASSYSGGTYEQYF; d_gene: .; abundance: once; j_gene: TRBJ2-7; v_gene: TRBV6-5
CDR3nt: TGTGCCAGCAGCGGAATAGCGGGGGGCTACGAGCAGTACTTC; CDR3aa: CASSGIAGGYEQYF; d_gene: TRBD2; abundance: .; j_gene: TRBJ2-7; v_gene: TRBV9
CDR3nt: TGTGCCAGCAAGGCCAGGCAAGTCACCGGGGAGCTGTTTTTT; CDR3aa: CASKARQVTGELFF; d_gene: .; abundance: .; j_gene: TRBJ2-2; v_gene: TRBV2
CDR3nt: TGTGCCAGCAGCTCCCTTAGCGGGCAGGGCACCGGGGAGCTGTTTTTT; CDR3aa: CASSSLSGQGTGELFF; d_gene: TRBD2; abundance: .; j_gene: TRBJ2-2; v_gene: TRBV7-9
CDR3nt: TGTGCCAGCAGCCGTCGGACAGGGATGGACACTGAAGCTTTCTTT; CDR3aa: CASSRRTGMDTEAFF; d_gene: TRBD1; abundance: .; j_gene: TRBJ1-1; v_gene: TRBV9
CDR3nt: TGTGCCAGCAGCTTCGGGGGGCCGACCACTGGAAACACCATATATTTT; CDR3aa: CASSFGGPTTGNTIYF; d_gene: .; abundance: .; j_gene: TRBJ1-3; v_gene: TRBV5-4